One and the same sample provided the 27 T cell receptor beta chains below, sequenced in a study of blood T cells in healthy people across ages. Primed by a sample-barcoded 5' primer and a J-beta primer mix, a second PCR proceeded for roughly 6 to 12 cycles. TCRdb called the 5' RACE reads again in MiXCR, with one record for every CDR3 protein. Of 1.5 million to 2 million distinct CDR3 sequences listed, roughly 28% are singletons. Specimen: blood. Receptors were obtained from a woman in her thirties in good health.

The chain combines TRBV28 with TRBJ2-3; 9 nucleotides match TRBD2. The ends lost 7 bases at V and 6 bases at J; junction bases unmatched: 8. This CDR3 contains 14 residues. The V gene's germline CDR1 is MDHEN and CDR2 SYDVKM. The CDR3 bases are TGTGCCAGCATTGCGGGAGGGGCCGGGGATACGCAGTATTTT. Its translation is CASIAGGAGDTQYF.

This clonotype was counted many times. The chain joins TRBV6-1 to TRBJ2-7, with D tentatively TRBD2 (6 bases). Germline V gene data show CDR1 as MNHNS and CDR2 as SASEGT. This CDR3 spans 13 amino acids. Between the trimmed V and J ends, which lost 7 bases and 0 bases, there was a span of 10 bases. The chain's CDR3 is CASTRDFSYEQYF. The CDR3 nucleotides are TGTGCCAGCACTAGGGACTTCTCCTACGAGCAGTACTTC.

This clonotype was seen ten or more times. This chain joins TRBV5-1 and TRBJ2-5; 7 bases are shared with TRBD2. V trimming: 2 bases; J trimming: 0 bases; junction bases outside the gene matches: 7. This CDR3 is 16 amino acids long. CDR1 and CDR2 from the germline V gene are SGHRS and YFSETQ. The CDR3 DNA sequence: TGCGCCAGCAGCTTTCTGGGGGGGAGCGACCAAGAGACCCAGTACTTC. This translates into CASSFLGGSDQETQYF. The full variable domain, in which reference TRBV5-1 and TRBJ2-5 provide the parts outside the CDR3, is KAGVTQTPRYLIKTRGQQVTLSCSPISGHRSVSWYQQTPGQGLQFLFEYFSETQRNKGNFPGRFSGRQFSNSRSEMNVSTLELGDSALYLCASSFLGGSDQETQYFGPGTRLLVL.

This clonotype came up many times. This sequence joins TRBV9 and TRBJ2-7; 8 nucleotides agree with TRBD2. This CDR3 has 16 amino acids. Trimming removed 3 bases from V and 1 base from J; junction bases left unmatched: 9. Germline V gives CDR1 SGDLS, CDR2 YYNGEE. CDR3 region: CASSAHGGAGSYEQYF. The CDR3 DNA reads TGTGCCAGCAGCGCACACGGGGGGGCGGGGTCCTACGAGCAGTACTTC.

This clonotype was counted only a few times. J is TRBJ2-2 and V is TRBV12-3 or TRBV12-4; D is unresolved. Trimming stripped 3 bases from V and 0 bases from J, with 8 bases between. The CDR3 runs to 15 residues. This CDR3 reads CASSFDGTNTGELFF. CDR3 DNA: TGTGCCAGCAGTTTCGATGGAACGAACACCGGGGAGCTGTTTTTT.

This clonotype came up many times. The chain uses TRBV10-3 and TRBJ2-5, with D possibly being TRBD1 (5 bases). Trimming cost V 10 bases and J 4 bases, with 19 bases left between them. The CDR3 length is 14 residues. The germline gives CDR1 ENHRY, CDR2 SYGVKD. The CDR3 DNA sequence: TGTGCCACCGCCTCCACAGGAGTGGGAGAGACCCAGTACTTC. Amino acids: CATASTGVGETQYF.

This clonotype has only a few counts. In DNA form, the CDR3 reads TGTGCCAACACTGGAACAGATACGCAGTATTTT. It codes for CANTGTDTQYF. This chain links TRBV27 with TRBJ2-3; no firm D call. This CDR3 has 11 amino acids. The germline V gene has CDR1 MNHEY and CDR2 SMNVEV (reference sequence). The ends were cut back, 10 bases at V and 3 bases at J, with 8 bases in the middle.

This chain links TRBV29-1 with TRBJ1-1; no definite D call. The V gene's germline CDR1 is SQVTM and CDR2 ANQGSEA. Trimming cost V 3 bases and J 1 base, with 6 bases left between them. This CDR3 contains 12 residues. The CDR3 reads CSVEGWNTEAFF. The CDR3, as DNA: TGCAGCGTTGAGGGGTGGAACACTGAAGCTTTCTTT.

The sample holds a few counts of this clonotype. CDR3 in amino acids: CSVQRTGGNEQFF. The DNA for the CDR3 is TGCAGCGTCCAGAGGACAGGAGGGAATGAGCAGTTCTTC. This chain connects TRBV29-1 to TRBJ2-1, with D perhaps TRBD1 (7 bases). The CDR3 is 13 amino acids. Trimming took 6 bases from V and 7 from J, leaving 16 bases between them. Germline lookup yields CDR1 SQVTM and CDR2 ANQGSEA.

CDR3 region: CASSYSPSGTGGGYTF. CDR3 sequence (DNA): TGTGCCAGCAGTTATTCTCCGTCCGGGACAGGGGGTGGCTACACCTTC. The chain combines TRBV6-5 with TRBJ1-2, with 11 nucleotides matching TRBD1. Germline V CDR1 and CDR2: MNHEY, SVGAGI. Trimming removed 3 bases from V and 7 bases from J; junction bases left unmatched: 10. This CDR3 spans 16 amino acids.

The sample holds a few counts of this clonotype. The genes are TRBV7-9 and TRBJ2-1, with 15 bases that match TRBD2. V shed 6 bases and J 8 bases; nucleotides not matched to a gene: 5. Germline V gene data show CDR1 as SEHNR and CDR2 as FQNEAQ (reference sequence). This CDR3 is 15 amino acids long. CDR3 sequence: CASSYGLAGGDEQFF. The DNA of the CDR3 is TGTGCCAGCAGTTATGGACTAGCGGGGGGGGATGAGCAGTTCTTC.

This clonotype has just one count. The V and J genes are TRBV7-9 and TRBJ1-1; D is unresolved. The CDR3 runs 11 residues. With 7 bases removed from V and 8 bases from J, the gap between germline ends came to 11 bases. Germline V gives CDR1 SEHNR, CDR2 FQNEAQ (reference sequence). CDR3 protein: CASKGWLEAFF. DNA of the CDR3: TGTGCCAGCAAAGGTTGGCTCGAAGCTTTCTTT.

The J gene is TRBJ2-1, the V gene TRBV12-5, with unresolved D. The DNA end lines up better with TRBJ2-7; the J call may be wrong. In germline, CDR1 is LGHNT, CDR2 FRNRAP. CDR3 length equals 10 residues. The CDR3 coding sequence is TGTGCTAGTGGGGGTCATGAGCAGTACTTC. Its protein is CASGGHEQYF.

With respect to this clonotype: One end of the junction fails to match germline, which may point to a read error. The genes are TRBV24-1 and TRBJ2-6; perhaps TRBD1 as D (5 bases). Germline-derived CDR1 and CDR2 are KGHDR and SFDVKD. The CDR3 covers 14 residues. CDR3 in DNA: TGTACCACCAGTGAAGGGGCTGGGGCCAACGTCCTGACTTTC. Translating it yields CTTSEGAGANVLTF.

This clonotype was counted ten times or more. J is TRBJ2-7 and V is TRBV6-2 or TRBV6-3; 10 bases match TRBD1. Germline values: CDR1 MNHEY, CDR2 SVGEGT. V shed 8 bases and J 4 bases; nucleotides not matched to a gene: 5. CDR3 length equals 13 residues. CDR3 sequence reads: CASQTGGIYEQYF. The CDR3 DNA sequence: TGTGCCAGCCAGACAGGGGGCATTTACGAGCAGTACTTC.

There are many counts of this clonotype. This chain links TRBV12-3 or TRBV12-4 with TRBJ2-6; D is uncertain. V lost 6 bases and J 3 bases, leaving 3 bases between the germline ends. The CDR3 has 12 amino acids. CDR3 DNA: TGTGCCAGCAGCCATGGGGCCAACGTCCTGACTTTC. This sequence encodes CASSHGANVLTF.

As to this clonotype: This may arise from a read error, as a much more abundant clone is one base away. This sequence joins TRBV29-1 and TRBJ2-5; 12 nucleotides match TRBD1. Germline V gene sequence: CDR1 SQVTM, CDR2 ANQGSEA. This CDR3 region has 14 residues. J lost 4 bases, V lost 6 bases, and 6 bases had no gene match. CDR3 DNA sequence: TGCAGCGTCAGGGACAGGGGGCGCCGAGAGACCCAGTACTTC. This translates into CSVRDRGRRETQYF.

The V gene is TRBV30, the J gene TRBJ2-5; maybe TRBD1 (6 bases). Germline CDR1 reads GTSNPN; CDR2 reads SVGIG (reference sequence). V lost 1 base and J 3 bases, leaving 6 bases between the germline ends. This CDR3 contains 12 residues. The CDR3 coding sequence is TGTGCCTGGAGTGGGACAGAAGAGACCCAGTACTTC. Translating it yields CAWSGTEETQYF. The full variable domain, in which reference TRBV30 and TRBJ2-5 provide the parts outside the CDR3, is SQTIHQWPATLVQPVGSPLSLECTVEGTSNPNLYWYRQAAGRGLQLLFYSVGIGQISSEVPQNLSASRPQDRQFILSSKKLLLSDSGFYLCAWSGTEETQYFGPGTRLLVL.

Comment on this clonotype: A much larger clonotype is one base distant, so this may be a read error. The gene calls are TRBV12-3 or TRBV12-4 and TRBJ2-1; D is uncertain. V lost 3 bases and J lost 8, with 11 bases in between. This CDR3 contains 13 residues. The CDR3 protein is CASSFAQDDEQFF. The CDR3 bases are TGTGCCAGCAGTTTCGCTCAGGACGATGAGCAGTTCTTC.

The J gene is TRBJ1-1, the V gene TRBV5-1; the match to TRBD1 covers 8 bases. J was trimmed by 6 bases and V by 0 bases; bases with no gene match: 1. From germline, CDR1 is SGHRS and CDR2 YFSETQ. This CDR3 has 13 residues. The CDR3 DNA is TGCGCCAGCAGCTTGGAGACAGGGGCTGAAGCTTTCTTT. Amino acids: CASSLETGAEAFF. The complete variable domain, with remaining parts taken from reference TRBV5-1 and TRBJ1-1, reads KAGVTQTPRYLIKTRGQQVTLSCSPISGHRSVSWYQQTPGQGLQFLFEYFSETQRNKGNFPGRFSGRQFSNSRSEMNVSTLELGDSALYLCASSLETGAEAFFGQGTRLTVV.

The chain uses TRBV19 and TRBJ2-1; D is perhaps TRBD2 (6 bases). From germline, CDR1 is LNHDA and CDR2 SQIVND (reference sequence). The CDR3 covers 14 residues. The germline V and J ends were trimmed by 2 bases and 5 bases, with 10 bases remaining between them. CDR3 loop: CASSIIGRNNEQFF. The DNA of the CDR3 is TGTGCCAGTAGTATAATCGGGAGAAACAATGAGCAGTTCTTC.

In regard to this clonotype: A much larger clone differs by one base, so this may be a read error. The CDR3 spells CASSWRLAALAYEQYF. Written as DNA, the CDR3 is TGTGCCAGCAGCTGGCGACTAGCGGCCTTAGCGTATGAGCAGTACTTC. This chain uses TRBV7-9 with TRBJ2-5; 9 nucleotides match TRBD2. Germline loops: CDR1 SEHNR, CDR2 FQNEAQ (reference sequence). Unmatched junction bases numbered 17, after V lost 4 bases and J lost 11 bases. The CDR3 totals 16 residues.

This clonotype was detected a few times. The CDR3 is CSAGTQGFGEQYF. The CDR3 DNA follows: TGCAGTGCCGGGACTCAGGGGTTCGGGGAGCAGTACTTC. The chain has TRBV20-1 and TRBJ2-7; tentatively, D is TRBD1 or TRBD2 (6 bases each). The CDR3 is 13 residues long. V was shortened by 6 bases and J by 7 bases, with 19 bases between the two germline ends. Germline V gene data show CDR1 as DFQATT and CDR2 as SNEGSKA (reference sequence).

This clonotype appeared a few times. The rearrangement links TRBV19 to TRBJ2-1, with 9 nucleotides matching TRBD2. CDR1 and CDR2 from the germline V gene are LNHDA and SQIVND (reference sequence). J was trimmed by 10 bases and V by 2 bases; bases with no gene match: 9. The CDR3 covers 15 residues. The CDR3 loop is CASSISRASGEEQFF. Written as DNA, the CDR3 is TGTGCCAGTAGTATATCCCGGGCTAGCGGGGAAGAGCAGTTCTTC.

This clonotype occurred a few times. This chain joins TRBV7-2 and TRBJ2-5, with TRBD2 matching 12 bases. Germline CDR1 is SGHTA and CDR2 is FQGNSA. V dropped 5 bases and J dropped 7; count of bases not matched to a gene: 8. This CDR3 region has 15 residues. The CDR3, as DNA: TGTGCCAGCAGCCGGAGGCTAGCGGGAGGGGGGACCCAGTACTTC. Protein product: CASSRRLAGGGTQYF. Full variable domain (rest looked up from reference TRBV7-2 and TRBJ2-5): GAGVSQSPSNKVTEKGKDVELRCDPISGHTALYWYRQSLGQGLEFLIYFQGNSAPDKSGLPSDRFSAERTGGSVSTLTIQRTQQEDSAVYLCASSRRLAGGGTQYFGPGTRLLVL.

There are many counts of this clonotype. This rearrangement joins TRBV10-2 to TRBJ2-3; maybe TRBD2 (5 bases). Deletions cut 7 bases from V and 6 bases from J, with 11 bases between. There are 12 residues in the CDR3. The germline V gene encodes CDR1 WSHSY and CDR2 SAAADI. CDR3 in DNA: TGCGCCAGCACAGAGAGGAGGGATACGCAGTATTTT. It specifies CASTERRDTQYF.

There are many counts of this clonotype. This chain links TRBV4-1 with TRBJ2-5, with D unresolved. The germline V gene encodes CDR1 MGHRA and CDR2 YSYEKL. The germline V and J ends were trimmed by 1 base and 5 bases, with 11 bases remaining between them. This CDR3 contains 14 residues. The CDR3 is CASSQAANYETQYF. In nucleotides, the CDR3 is TGCGCCAGCAGCCAAGCTGCGAACTATGAGACCCAGTACTTC.